The 22 T cell receptor beta chains reported below all come from one sample, sequenced in a study of preoperative IRX-2 immunotherapy in early breast cancer. Sample treatment: preoperative locoregional IRX-2 cytokine immunotherapy. Data came from immunoSEQ multiplex PCR; TCRdb stores just in-frame clones and leaves some out. The table lists more than 35,000 clones, roughly 80% of them singletons, with approximately 1.1% in the top ten. The sequencing here drew on tumor tissue, taken after IRX-2 immunotherapy. These receptors all come from a human donor with breast cancer.

V gene TRBV6-8 combines with J gene TRBJ2-3; 9 positions agree with TRBD2. V lost 5 bases to trimming and J lost 4 bases; unmatched junction nucleotides: 7. The CDR3 consists of 15 residues. Germline-derived CDR1 and CDR2 are MNHGY and SAAAGT. The DNA of the CDR3 is TGTGCCAGCAGTGTTGGTAGCGGGAGTTCAGATACGCAGTATTTT. It encodes CASSVGSGSSDTQYF.

The chain combines TRBV6-1 with TRBJ1-5; TRBD1 is a possible D gene (6 bases). The CDR3 runs to 15 residues. Germline loops: CDR1 MNHNS, CDR2 SASEGT. With 1 base removed from V and 3 bases from J, the gap between germline ends came to 10 bases. Here the CDR3 DNA reads TGTGCCAGCAGTGAAGTGGGGGGCTTCAATCAGCCCCAGCATTTT. Protein: CASSEVGGFNQPQHF.

The CDR3, as DNA: TGTGCCAGCAGTACACGGACTAGCGGGAAGCGAGAGCAGTACTTC. It is translated as CASSTRTSGKREQYF. This sequence joins TRBV28 and TRBJ2-7, with 12 positions matching TRBD2. V was clipped by 5 bases and J by 7 bases; unmatched bases: 9. This CDR3 is 15 amino acids long. Looked up from germline, CDR1 is MDHEN and CDR2 is SYDVKM.

This chain links TRBV18 with TRBJ1-2, with 8 bases aligning to TRBD1. The CDR3 extends over 14 amino acids. J was trimmed by 7 bases and V by 0 bases; bases with no gene match: 4. Germline values: CDR1 KGHSH, CDR2 LQKENI. The CDR3 region has the DNA TGTGCCAGCTCACCACCGGACAGGGTTTCTGGCTACACCTTC. Translated: CASSPPDRVSGYTF.

This clone is a singleton in its sample. At one of its ends the junction is not consistent with the germline gene, which may arise from a read error. This rearrangement joins TRBV28 to TRBJ1-3; D might be TRBD1 (6 bases). Looked up from germline, CDR1 is MDHEN and CDR2 is SYDVKM. The CDR3 has 17 residues. CDR3 sequence reads: CASSSPWTAYSGNTIYF. In nucleotides, the CDR3 is TGTGCCAGTAGTTCTCCCTGGACAGCTTACTCTGGAAACACCATATATTTT.

The chain employs TRBV18 and TRBJ2-7, with TRBD2 identical over 15 bases. The CDR3 is 17 residues long. Germline V gene sequence: CDR1 KGHSH, CDR2 LQKENI. Trimming cost V 4 bases and J 4 bases; bases outside gene matches: 8. The CDR3 DNA sequence: TGTGCCAGCTCACGATCCGGGACTAGCGGGGGGCGATACGAGCAGTACTTC. Translation gives CASSRSGTSGGRYEQYF.

This clone appeared a few times. V and J are TRBV7-5 and TRBJ2-3; TRBD2 is the table's D call and was not checked against the DNA. TRBV7-5 is a recognized pseudogene. The CDR3 extends over 15 amino acids. The CDR3: CASSQRGSGTDTQYF. As DNA, the CDR3 is TGTGCCAGCAGTCAGCGGGGAAGTGGCACAGATACGCAGTATTTT.

The rearrangement joins TRBV28 to TRBJ2-1; maybe TRBD1 (5 bases). V was clipped by 5 bases and J by 4 bases, with 12 bases between them. There are 14 residues in the CDR3. Germline V gene lookup returns CDR1 MDHEN and CDR2 SYDVKM. The CDR3 bases are TGTGCCAGCAGTGAGGCCAGGGTATACAATGAGCAGTTCTTC. Residues: CASSEARVYNEQFF.

The rearrangement uses TRBV19 and TRBJ2-2; no firm D call. There are 12 residues in the CDR3. Germline V gene sequence: CDR1 LNHDA, CDR2 SQIVND (reference sequence). V lost 0 bases, J lost 7 bases, and 3 bases lay in between. The CDR3 here is CASSIEVGELFF. The CDR3 DNA sequence: TGTGCCAGTAGTATAGAAGTCGGGGAGCTGTTTTTT.

This sequence joins TRBV29-1 and TRBJ1-6; unclear D gene. CDR3 length equals 13 residues. Per the germline V gene, CDR1 is SQVTM and CDR2 is ANQGSEA. Trimming cost V 4 bases and J 9 bases, with 13 bases left between them. The CDR3 reads CSVGVSGGSPLHF. As DNA, the CDR3 is TGCAGCGTTGGAGTGTCTGGCGGTTCACCCCTCCACTTT.

The chain combines TRBV5-1 with TRBJ1-1, with D tentatively TRBD1 (5 bases). The CDR3 is 15 amino acids. Trimming cost V 1 base and J 0 bases, with 10 bases left between them. Germline CDR1 reads SGHRS; CDR2 reads YFSETQ. The CDR3 region is CASSLRRQMNTEAFF. CDR3 DNA: TGCGCCAGCAGCTTGCGGCGACAGATGAACACTGAAGCTTTCTTT.

The V gene is TRBV6-8, the J gene TRBJ2-1, with 9 bases fitting TRBD1. The CDR3 contains 13 residues. Germline V gene data show CDR1 as MNHGY and CDR2 as SAAAGT. V lost 10 bases, J lost 7 bases, and 8 bases stayed unmatched. The CDR3 sequence is CATRGTGSNEQFF. Written as DNA, the CDR3 is TGTGCCACCCGGGGGACAGGGAGTAATGAGCAGTTCTTC.

This sequence joins TRBV2 and TRBJ2-1; 7 nucleotides align to TRBD2. The germline gives CDR1 SNHLY, CDR2 FYNNEI. The CDR3 is made up of 13 amino acids. Trimming cost V 8 bases and J 8 bases; bases outside gene matches: 9. The CDR3 DNA follows: TGTGCCAGCGAGGGACTACCTGGGGATGAGCAGTTCTTC. Its translation is CASEGLPGDEQFF.

The rearrangement joins TRBV11-3 to TRBJ2-1, with D possibly TRBD2 on 6 matching bases. This CDR3 spans 15 amino acids. The germline V and J ends were trimmed by 4 bases and 7 bases, with 17 bases remaining between them. Germline CDR1 SGHNT, CDR2 YENEEA. CDR3 sequence: CASSSVGGGMNEQFF. As DNA, the CDR3 is TGTGCCAGCAGCTCCGTCGGGGGTGGAATGAATGAGCAGTTCTTC.

This chain connects TRBV19 to TRBJ2-1, with 12 bases identical to TRBD2. CDR1 is LNHDA, CDR2 SQIVND, per germline (reference sequence). CDR3 length: 16 residues. The junction had 9 bases not matched to a gene; V was cut back by 6 bases and J by 6 bases. CDR3 nucleotides: TGTGCCAGTAGGCGACTAGCGGGAGCGTCTGTCAATGAGCAGTTCTTC. It encodes CASRRLAGASVNEQFF.

The rearrangement joins TRBV12-5 to TRBJ2-3; 9 bases are a match to TRBD2. Germline V CDR1 and CDR2: LGHNT, FRNRAP. The V gene end was trimmed by 0 bases and the J gene end by 4 bases; junction bases not matched to a gene: 5. This CDR3 region has 16 residues. For the CDR3, the DNA is TGTGCTAGTGGTTTGGTCCTGCGGGAGGGCTCAGATACGCAGTATTTT. Translated, it gives CASGLVLREGSDTQYF.

In this sample, this clone turned up a few times. The rearrangement joins TRBV6-8 to TRBJ2-5, with 12 bases identical to TRBD1. Germline lookup yields CDR1 MNHGY and CDR2 SAAAGT. The V segment lost 5 bases and the J segment 5 bases; nucleotides outside the gene matches: 3. The CDR3 runs 14 residues. CDR3 in amino acids: CASSPGTGGETQYF. DNA of the CDR3: TGTGCCAGCAGTCCCGGGACAGGGGGCGAGACCCAGTACTTC.

The CDR3 spells CASSFRLAGNTGELFF. In DNA form, the CDR3 reads TGCGCCAGCAGCTTTCGACTAGCGGGAAACACCGGGGAGCTGTTTTTT. The chain is built from TRBV5-1 and TRBJ2-2, with 11 bases lining up with TRBD2. The junction had 2 bases not matched to a gene; V was cut back by 2 bases and J by 2 bases. Per the germline V gene, CDR1 is SGHRS and CDR2 is YFSETQ. The CDR3 extends over 16 amino acids.

The V and J genes are TRBV5-1 and TRBJ1-4, with D unclear. Looked up from germline, CDR1 is SGHRS and CDR2 is YFSETQ. The CDR3 covers 16 residues. The V gene lost 0 bases and the J gene lost 2 bases, with 11 bases spanning the gap. The CDR3 loop reads CASSLVGGSTNEKLFF. CDR3 coding DNA: TGCGCCAGCAGCTTGGTGGGCGGGAGCACTAATGAAAAACTGTTTTTT.

J is TRBJ1-4 and V is TRBV5-1, with D maybe TRBD1 (5 bases). Germline V CDR1 and CDR2: SGHRS, YFSETQ. This CDR3 is 14 amino acids long. Trimming took 1 base from V and 4 from J, leaving 8 bases between them. The CDR3 sequence: CASSLLGGNEKLFF. DNA for the CDR3: TGCGCCAGCAGCTTGCTCGGGGGTAATGAAAAACTGTTTTTT.

The count of this clone is one. The gene calls are TRBV9 and TRBJ2-5; D may correspond to TRBD1 or TRBD2 (5 bases each). Deletions cut 5 bases from V and 2 bases from J, with 16 bases between. Germline assignment: CDR1 SGDLS and CDR2 YYNGEE. CDR3 length: 15 residues. The CDR3 loop reads CASSDLGEPQETQYF. The CDR3 nucleotides read TGTGCCAGCAGTGATCTGGGGGAGCCGCAAGAGACCCAGTACTTC.

This clone was recorded once. The rearrangement uses TRBV10-1 and TRBJ2-2; D may be TRBD1 or TRBD2 (5 bases each). The V and J ends lost 3 bases and 0 bases respectively, with 11 bases between them. This CDR3 has 16 residues. In germline, CDR1 is WNHNN, CDR2 SYGVQD (reference sequence). The CDR3 region is CASSDRDHANTGELFF. The CDR3 DNA is TGCGCCAGCAGTGACCGGGACCACGCGAACACCGGGGAGCTGTTTTTT.